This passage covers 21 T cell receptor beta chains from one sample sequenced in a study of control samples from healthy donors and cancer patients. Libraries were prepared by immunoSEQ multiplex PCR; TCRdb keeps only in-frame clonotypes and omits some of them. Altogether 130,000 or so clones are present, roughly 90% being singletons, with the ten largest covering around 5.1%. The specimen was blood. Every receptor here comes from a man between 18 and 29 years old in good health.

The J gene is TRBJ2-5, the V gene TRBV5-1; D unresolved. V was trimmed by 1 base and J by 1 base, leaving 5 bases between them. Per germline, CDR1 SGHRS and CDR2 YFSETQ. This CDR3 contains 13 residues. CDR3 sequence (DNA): TGCGCCAGCAGCTTGAGTCCCCAAGAGACCCAGTACTTC. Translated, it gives CASSLSPQETQYF.

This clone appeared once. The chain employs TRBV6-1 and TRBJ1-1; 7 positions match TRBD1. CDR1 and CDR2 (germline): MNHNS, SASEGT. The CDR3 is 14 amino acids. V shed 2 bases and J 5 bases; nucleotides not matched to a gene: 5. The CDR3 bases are TGTGCCAGCAGTGAAACAGGGGAGCAAACTGAAGCTTTCTTT. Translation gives CASSETGEQTEAFF.

The CDR3 protein is CASSRVGESGTEAFF. The CDR3 region has the DNA TGTGCCAGCAGTAGAGTGGGGGAAAGTGGCACTGAAGCTTTCTTT. The rearrangement joins TRBV6-5 to TRBJ1-1, with D possibly being TRBD1 (5 bases). Germline assignment: CDR1 MNHEY and CDR2 SVGAGI. There are 15 residues in the CDR3. V lost 5 bases to trimming and J lost 4 bases, with 17 bases between them.

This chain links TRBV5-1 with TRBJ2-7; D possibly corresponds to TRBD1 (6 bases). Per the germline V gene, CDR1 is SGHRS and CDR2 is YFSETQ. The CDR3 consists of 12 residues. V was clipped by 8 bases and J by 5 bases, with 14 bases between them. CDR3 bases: TGCGCCAGTAAAGACCAGGGGCACGAGCAGTACTTC. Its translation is CASKDQGHEQYF.

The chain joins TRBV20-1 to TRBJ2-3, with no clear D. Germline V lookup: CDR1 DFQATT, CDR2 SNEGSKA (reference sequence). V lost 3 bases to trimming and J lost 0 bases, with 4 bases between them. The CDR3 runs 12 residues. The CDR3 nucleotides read TGCAGTGCTAGTCCCAGCACAGATACGCAGTATTTT. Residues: CSASPSTDTQYF.

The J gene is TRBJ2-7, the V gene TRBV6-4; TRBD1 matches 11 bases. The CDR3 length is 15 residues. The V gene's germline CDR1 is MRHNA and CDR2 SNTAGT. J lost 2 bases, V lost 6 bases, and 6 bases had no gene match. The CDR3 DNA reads TGTGCCAGCAGCGTCGGACAGGGGGCAACCTACGAGCAGTACTTC. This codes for CASSVGQGATYEQYF.

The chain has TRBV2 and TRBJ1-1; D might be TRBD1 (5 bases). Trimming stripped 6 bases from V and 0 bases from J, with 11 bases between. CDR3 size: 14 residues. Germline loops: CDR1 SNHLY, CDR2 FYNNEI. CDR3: CASRPWDLNTEAFF. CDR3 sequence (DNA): TGTGCCAGCAGGCCTTGGGACCTGAACACTGAAGCTTTCTTT.

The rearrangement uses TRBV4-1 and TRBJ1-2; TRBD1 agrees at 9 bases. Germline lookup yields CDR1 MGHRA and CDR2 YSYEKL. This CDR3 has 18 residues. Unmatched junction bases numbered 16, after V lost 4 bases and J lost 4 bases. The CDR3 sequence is CASSLLIGTGIGRYGYTF. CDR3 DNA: TGCGCCAGCAGCCTACTAATCGGGACAGGGATCGGGCGCTATGGCTACACCTTC.

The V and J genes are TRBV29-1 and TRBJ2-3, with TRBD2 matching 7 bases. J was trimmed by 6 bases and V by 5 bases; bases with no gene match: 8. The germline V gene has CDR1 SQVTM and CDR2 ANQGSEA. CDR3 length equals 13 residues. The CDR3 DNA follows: TGCAGCGTTTGGGGGGGTTCCACGGATACGCAGTATTTT. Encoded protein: CSVWGGSTDTQYF.

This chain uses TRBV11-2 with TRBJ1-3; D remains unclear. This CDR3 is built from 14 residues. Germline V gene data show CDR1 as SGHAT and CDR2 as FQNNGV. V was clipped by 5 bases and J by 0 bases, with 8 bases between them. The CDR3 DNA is TGTGCCAGCAGCAACAGCAACTCTGGAAACACCATATATTTT. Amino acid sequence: CASSNSNSGNTIYF. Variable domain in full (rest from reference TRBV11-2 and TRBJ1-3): EAGVAQSPRYKIIEKRQSVAFWCNPISGHATLYWYQQILGQGPKLLIQFQNNGVVDDSQLPKDRFSAERLKGVDSTLKIQPAKLEDSAVYLCASSNSNSGNTIYFGEGSWLTVV.

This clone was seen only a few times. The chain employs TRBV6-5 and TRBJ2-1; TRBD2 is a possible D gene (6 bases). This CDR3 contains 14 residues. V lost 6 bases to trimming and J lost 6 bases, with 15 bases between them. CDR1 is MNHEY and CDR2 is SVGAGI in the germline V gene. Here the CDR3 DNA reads TGTGCCAGCAGCGGTAAAGGGGAGGTCAATGAGCAGTTCTTC. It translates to CASSGKGEVNEQFF.

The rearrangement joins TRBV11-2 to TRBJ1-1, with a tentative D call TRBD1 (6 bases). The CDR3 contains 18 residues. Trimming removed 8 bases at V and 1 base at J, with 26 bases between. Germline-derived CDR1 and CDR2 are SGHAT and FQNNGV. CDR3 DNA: TGTGCCAGCCGCAAAACTTTAAGACGACGGACAGAGAACACTGAAGCTTTCTTT. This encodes CASRKTLRRRTENTEAFF.

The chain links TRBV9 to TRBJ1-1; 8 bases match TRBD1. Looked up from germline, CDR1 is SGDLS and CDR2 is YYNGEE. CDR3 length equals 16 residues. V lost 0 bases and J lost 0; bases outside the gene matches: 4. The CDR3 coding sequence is TGTGCCAGCAGCGTAGGGGCAGGGGGCTTGAACACTGAAGCTTTCTTT. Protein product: CASSVGAGGLNTEAFF.

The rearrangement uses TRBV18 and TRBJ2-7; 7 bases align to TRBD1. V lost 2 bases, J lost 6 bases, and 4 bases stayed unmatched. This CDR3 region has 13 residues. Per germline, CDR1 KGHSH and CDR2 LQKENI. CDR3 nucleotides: TGTGCCAGCTCACCAGACAGGGCATCCGAGCAGTACTTC. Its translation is CASSPDRASEQYF. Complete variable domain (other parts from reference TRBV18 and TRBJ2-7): NAGVMQNPRHLVRRRGQEARLRCSPMKGHSHVYWYRQLPEEGLKFMVYLQKENIIDESGMPKERFSAEFPKEGPSILRIQQVVRGDSAAYFCASSPDRASEQYFGPGTRLTVT.

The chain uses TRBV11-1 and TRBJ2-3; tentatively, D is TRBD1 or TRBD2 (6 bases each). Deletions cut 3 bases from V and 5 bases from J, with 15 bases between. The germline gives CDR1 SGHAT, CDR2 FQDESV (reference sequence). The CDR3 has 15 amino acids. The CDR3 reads CASSLSGAVVDTQYF. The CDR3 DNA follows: TGTGCCAGCAGCTTGTCGGGGGCAGTCGTAGATACGCAGTATTTT. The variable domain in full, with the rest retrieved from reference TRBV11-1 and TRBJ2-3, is EAEVAQSPRYKITEKSQAVAFWCDPISGHATLYWYRQILGQGPELLVQFQDESVVDDSQLPKDRFSAERLKGVDSTLKIQPAELGDSAMYLCASSLSGAVVDTQYFGPGTRLTVL.

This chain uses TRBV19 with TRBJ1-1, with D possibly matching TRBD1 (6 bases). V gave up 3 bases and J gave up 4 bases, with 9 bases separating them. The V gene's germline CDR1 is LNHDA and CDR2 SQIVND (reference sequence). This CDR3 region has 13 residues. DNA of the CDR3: TGTGCCAGTAGTATTCAGGGGAGCACTGAAGCTTTCTTT. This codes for CASSIQGSTEAFF.

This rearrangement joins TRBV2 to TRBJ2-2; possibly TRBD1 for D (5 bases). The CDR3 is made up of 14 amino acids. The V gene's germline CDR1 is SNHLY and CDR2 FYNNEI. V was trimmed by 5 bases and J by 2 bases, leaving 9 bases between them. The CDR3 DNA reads TGTGCCAGCAGTTTAGGGGCTAACACCGGGGAGCTGTTTTTT. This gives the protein CASSLGANTGELFF.

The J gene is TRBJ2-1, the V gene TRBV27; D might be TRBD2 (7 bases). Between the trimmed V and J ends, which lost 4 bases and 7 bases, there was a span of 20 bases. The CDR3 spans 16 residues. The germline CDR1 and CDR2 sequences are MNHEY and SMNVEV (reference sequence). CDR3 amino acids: CASSSPGRGAKNEQFF. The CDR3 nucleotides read TGTGCCAGCAGTTCCCCGGGACGGGGGGCCAAGAATGAGCAGTTCTTC.

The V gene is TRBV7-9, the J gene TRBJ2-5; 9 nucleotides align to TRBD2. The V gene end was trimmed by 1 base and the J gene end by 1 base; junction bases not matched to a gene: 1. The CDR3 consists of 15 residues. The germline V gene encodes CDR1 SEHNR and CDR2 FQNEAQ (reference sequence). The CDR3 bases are TGTGCCAGCAGCTTAGTGACTAGCGGCCAAGAGACCCAGTACTTC. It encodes CASSLVTSGQETQYF.

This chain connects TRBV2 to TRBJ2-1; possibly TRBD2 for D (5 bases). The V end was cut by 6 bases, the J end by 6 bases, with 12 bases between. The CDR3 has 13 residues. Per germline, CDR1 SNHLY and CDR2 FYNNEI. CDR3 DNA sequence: TGTGCCAGCAGCCTCCCGGGATCCAATGAGCAGTTCTTC. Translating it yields CASSLPGSNEQFF.

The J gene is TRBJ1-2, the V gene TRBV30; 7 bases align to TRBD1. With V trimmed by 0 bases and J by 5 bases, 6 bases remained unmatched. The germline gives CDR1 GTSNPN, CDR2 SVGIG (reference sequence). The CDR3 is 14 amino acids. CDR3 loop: CAWSVALQGYGYTF. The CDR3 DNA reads TGTGCCTGGAGTGTAGCATTACAGGGGTATGGCTACACCTTC.